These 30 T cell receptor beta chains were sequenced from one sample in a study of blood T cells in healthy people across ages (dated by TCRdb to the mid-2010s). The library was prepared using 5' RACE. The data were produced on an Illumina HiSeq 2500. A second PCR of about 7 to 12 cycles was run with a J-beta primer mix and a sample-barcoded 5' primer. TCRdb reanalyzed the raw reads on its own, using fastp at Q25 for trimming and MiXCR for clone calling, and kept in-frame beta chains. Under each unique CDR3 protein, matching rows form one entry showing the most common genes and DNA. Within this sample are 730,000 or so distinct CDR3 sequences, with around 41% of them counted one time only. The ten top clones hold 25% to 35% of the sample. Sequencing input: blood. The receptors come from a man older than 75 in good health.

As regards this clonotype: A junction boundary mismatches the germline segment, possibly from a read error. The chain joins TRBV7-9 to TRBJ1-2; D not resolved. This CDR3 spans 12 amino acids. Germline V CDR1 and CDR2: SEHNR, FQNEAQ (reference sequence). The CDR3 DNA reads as TGTGCCAGCAGCTTAGATCCCGATGGCCACACCTTC. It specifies CASSLDPDGHTF.

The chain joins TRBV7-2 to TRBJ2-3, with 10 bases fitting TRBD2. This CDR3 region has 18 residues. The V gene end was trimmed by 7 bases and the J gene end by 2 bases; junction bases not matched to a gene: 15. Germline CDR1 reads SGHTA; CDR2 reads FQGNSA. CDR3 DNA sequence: TGTGCCAGCACCCTGTTTAGACGTACTAGCGGGGCCACAGATACGCAGTATTTT. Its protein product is CASTLFRRTSGATDTQYF.

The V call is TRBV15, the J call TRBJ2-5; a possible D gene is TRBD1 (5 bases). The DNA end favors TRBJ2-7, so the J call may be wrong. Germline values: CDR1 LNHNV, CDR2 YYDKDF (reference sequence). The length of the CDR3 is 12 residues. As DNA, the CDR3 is TGTGCCACCAGCCCCCAGGGCCGCGAGCAGTACTTC. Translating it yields CATSPQGREQYF.

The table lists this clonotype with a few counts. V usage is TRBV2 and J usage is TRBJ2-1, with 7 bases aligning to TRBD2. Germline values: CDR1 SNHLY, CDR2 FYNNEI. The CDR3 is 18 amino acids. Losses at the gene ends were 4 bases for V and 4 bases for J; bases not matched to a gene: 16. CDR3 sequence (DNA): TGTGCCAGCAGTGTGTCGTCCCCCATAGCGGGCTATTACAATGAGCAGTTCTTC. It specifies CASSVSSPIAGYYNEQFF.

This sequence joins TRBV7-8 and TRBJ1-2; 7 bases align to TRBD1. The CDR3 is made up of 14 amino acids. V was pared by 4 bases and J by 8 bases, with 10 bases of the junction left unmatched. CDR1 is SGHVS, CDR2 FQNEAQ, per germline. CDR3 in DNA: TGTGCCAGCAGCTCCGACAGGGTTGGGCTGGGCTACACCTTC. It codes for CASSSDRVGLGYTF. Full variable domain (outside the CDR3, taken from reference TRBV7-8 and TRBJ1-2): GAGVSQSPRYKVAKRGQDVALRCDPISGHVSLFWYQQALGQGPEFLTYFQNEAQLDKSGLPSDRFFAERPEGSVSTLKIQRTQQEDSAVYLCASSSDRVGLGYTFGSGTRLTVV.

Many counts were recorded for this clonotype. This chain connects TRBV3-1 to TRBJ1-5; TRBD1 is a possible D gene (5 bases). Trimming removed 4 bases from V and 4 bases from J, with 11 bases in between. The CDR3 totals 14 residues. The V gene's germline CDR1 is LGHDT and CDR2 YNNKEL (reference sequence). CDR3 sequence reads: CASSLGRQNQPQHF. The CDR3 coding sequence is TGTGCCAGCAGCCTGGGACGGCAAAATCAGCCCCAGCATTTT.

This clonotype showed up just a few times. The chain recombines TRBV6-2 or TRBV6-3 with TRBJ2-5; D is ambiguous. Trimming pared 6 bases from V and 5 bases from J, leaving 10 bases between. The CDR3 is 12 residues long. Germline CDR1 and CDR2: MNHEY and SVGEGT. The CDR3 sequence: CASSPLDETQYF. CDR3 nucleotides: TGTGCCAGCAGCCCCCTGGACGAGACCCAGTACTTC.

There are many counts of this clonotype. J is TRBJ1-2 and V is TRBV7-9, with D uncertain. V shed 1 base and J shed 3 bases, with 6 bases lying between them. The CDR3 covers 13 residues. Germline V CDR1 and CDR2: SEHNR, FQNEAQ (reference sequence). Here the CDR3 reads CASSLEEDYGYTF. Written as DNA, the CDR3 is TGTGCCAGCAGCTTAGAAGAGGACTATGGCTACACCTTC.

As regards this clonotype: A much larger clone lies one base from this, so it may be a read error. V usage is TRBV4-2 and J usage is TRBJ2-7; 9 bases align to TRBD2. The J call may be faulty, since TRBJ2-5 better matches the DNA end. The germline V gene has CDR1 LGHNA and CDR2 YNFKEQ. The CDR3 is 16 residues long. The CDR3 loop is CASSQGAGGRQGTQYF. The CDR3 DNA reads TGTGCCAGCAGCCAAGGCGCGGGAGGGAGGCAAGGGACCCAGTACTTC.

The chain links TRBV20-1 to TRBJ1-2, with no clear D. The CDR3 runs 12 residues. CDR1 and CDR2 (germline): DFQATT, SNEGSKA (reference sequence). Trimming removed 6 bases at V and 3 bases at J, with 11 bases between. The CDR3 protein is CSAEPPDYGYTF. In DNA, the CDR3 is TGCAGTGCGGAGCCGCCGGACTATGGCTACACCTTC.

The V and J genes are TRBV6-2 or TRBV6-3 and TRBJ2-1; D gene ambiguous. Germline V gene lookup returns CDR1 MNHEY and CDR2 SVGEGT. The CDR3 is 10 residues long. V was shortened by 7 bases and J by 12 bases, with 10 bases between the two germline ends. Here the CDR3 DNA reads TGTGCCAGCATAGGGCCGATGCAGTTCTTC. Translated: CASIGPMQFF.

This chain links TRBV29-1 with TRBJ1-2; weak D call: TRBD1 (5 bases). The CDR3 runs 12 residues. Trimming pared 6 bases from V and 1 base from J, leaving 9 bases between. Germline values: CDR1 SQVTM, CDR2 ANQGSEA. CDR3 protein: CSVAQDNYGYTF. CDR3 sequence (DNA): TGCAGCGTAGCACAGGATAACTATGGCTACACCTTC.

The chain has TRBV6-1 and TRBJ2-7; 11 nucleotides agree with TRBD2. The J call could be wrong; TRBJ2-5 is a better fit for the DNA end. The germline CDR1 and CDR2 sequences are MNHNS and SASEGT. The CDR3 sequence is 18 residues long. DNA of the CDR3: TGTGCCAGCAGTGACGGACTAGCGGGCGTTATCACGAGGGAGACCCAGTACTTC. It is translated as CASSDGLAGVITRETQYF.

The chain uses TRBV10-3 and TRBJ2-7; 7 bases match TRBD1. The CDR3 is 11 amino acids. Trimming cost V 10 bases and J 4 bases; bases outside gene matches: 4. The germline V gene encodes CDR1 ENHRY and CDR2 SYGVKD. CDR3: CARDSQYEQYF. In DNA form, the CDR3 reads TGTGCCAGGGACAGCCAATACGAGCAGTACTTC.

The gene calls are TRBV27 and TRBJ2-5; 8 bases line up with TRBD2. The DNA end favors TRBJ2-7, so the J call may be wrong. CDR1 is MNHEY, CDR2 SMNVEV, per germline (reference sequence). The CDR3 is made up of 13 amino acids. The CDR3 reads CASSFQTSDEQYF. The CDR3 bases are TGTGCCAGCAGTTTCCAGACTAGCGACGAGCAGTACTTC.

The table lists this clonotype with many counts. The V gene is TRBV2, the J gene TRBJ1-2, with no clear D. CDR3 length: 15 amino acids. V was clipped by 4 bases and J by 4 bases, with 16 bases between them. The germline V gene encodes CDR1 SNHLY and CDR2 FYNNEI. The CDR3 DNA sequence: TGTGCCAGCAGTGTCAAAGGGTTGTCTGTCTATGGCTACACCTTC. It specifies CASSVKGLSVYGYTF.

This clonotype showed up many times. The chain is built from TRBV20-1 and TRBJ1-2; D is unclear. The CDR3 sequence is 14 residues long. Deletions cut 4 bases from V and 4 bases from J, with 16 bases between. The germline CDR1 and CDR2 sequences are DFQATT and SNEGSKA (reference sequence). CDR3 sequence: CSAKDARTPYGYTF. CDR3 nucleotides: TGCAGTGCTAAGGACGCCCGGACCCCCTATGGCTACACCTTC.

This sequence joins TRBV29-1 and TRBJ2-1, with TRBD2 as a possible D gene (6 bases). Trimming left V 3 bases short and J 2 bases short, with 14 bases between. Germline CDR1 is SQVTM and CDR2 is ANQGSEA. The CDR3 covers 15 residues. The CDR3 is CSVDPASATYNEQFF. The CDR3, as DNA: TGCAGCGTTGATCCGGCTAGCGCAACCTACAATGAGCAGTTCTTC.

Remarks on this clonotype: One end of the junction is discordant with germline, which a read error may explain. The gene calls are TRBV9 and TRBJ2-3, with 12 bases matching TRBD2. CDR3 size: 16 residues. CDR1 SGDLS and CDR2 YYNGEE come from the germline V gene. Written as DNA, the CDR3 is TGTGCCAGCAGCGCCGGACTAGCGGGGCGCGGGAATACGCGGTATTTT. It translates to CASSAGLAGRGNTRYF.

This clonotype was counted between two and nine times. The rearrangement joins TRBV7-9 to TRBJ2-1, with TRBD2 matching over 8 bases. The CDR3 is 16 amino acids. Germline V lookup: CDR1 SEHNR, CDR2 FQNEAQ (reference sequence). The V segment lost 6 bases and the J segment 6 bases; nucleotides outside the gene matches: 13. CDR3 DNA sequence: TGTGCCAGCAGTTATAGCGGGGAGAAGCGAGGCAATGAGCAGTTCTTC. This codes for CASSYSGEKRGNEQFF.

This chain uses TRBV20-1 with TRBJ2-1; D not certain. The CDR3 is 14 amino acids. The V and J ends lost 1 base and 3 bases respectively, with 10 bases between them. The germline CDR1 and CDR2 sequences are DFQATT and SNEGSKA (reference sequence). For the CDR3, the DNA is TGCAGTGCTAGAGTGGGCAGTAACTACAATGAGCAGTTCTTC. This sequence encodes CSARVGSNYNEQFF.

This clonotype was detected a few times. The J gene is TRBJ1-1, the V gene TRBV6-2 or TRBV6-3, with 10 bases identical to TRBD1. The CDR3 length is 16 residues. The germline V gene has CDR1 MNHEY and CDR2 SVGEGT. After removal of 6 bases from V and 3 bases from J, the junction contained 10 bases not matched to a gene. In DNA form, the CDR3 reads TGTGCCAGCAGGTACGACAGGGGGCCGCTGTACACTGAAGCTTTCTTT. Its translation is CASRYDRGPLYTEAFF.

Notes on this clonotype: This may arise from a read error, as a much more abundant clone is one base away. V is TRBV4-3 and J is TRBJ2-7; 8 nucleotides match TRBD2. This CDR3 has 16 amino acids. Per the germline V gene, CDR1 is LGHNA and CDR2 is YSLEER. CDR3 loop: CASSQEASGRFYGQYF. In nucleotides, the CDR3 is TGCGCCAGCAGCCAAGAGGCCAGCGGGAGATTCTACGGGCAGTACTTC.

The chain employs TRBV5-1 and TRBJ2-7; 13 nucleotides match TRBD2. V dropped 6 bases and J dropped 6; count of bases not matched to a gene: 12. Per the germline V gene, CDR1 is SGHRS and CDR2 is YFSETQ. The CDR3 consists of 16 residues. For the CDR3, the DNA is TGCGCCAGCACCGAAACCCAAGGACTAGCGGGAGCCGAGCAGTACTTC. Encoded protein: CASTETQGLAGAEQYF.

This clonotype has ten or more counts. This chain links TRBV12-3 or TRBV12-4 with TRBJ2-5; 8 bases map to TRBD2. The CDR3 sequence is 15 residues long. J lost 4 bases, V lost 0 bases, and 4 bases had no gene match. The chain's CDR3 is CASSLAGTSSETQYF. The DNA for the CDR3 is TGTGCCAGCAGTTTAGCGGGGACTAGTTCAGAGACCCAGTACTTC.

The CDR3 here is CATSSRTFVGGQYEQYF. The CDR3 DNA is TGTGCCACCAGCAGCAGGACATTTGTCGGCGGACAATACGAGCAGTACTTC. The V gene is TRBV15, the J gene TRBJ2-7; D perhaps matches TRBD1 (5 bases). Trimming pared 3 bases from V and 4 bases from J, leaving 22 bases between. This CDR3 comprises 17 residues. In germline, CDR1 is LNHNV, CDR2 YYDKDF (reference sequence).

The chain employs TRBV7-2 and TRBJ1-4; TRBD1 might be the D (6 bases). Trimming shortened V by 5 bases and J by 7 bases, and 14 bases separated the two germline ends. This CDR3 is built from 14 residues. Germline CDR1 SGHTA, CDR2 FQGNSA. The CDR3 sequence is CASSPNAGVEKLFF. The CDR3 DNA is TGTGCCAGCAGCCCCAACGCAGGGGTTGAAAAACTGTTTTTT.

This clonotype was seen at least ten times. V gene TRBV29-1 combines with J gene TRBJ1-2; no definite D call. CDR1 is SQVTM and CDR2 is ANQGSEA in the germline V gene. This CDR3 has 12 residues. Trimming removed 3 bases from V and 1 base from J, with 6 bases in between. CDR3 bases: TGCAGCGTTGAGCCCGGTAACTATGGCTACACCTTC. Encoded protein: CSVEPGNYGYTF.

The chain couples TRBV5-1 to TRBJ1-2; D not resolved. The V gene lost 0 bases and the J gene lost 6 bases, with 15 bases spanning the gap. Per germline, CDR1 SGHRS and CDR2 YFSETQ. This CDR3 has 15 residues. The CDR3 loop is CASSLGSGVNDGYTF. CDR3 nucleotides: TGCGCCAGCAGCTTGGGTTCTGGGGTAAACGATGGCTACACCTTC.

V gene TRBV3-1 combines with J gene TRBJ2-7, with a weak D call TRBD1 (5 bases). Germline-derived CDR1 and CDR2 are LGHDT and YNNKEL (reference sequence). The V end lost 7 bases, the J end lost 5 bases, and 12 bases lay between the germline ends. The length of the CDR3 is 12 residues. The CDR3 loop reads CASMGHSHEQYF. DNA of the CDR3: TGTGCCAGCATGGGGCATTCCCACGAGCAGTACTTC.